The clone carrying this T cell receptor beta chain was seen a single time. This specimen belongs to a study of cytomegalovirus exposure and HLA in healthy donors. The PCR contained 60 Vbeta and 13 Jbeta primers. TCRdb keeps only in-frame clones here, not all; method: immunoSEQ multiplex PCR. The sample holds about 180,000 clones, 80% seen once. The CDR3 loop spans 13 amino acids. From germline, CDR1 is SQVTM and CDR2 ANQGSEA. Losses at the gene ends were 3 bases for V and 2 bases for J; bases not matched to a gene: 1. The receptor's source is a middle-aged man in good health and CMV-seronegative. The sequenced material came from PBMCs. The V call is TRBV29-1, the J call TRBJ2-1, with 7 bases lining up with TRBD2. CDR3 DNA: TGCAGCGTTGACACTAGCGCCTACAATGAGCAGTTCTTC. Residues: CSVDTSAYNEQFF.